The next 20 T cell receptor beta chains were all read from a single sample in a study of blood T cell repertoires in COVID-19. TCRdb's copy holds only in-frame clones and misses some; the assay was immunoSEQ multiplex PCR. The sample has about 62,000 clones; 80% to 90% are singletons. Material for sequencing was peripheral blood. The receptors come from a woman aged 60-75 years with COVID-19, enrolled during active disease.

This clone was counted once. The V call is TRBV6-5, the J call TRBJ2-1, with 7 bases fitting TRBD2. Germline values: CDR1 MNHEY, CDR2 SVGAGI. V lost 0 bases and J lost 7; bases outside the gene matches: 6. This CDR3 has 15 residues. CDR3 region: CASSYSGEGRNEQFF. The DNA for the CDR3 is TGTGCCAGCAGTTACTCGGGGGAGGGCCGAAATGAGCAGTTCTTC.

The chain has TRBV28 and TRBJ1-2, with a tentative D call TRBD1 (5 bases). V was trimmed by 2 bases and J by 4 bases, leaving 8 bases between them. This CDR3 is built from 13 residues. Germline lookup yields CDR1 MDHEN and CDR2 SYDVKM. The CDR3 loop reads CASSLRGGYGYTF. The CDR3 DNA sequence: TGTGCCAGCAGTTTAAGGGGTGGCTATGGCTACACCTTC.

The sample holds a few counts of this clone. The DNA of the CDR3 is TGTGCCAGCTCACCATATCAGGGCACTGAAGCTTTCTTT. Its translation is CASSPYQGTEAFF. The rearrangement uses TRBV18 and TRBJ1-1; D might be TRBD1 (5 bases). Trimming shortened V by 2 bases and J by 4 bases, and 8 bases separated the two germline ends. This CDR3 comprises 13 residues. Germline CDR1 KGHSH, CDR2 LQKENI.

The chain is built from TRBV9 and TRBJ1-1; D possibly corresponds to TRBD1 (5 bases). CDR3 length: 12 residues. Germline CDR1 and CDR2: SGDLS and YYNGEE. V lost 3 bases to trimming and J lost 4 bases, with 7 bases between them. CDR3 region: CASSGQSTEAFF. CDR3 nucleotides: TGTGCCAGCAGCGGACAGAGCACTGAAGCTTTCTTT.

J is TRBJ1-5 and V is TRBV6-5; maybe TRBD1 (6 bases). This CDR3 is 14 amino acids long. Germline lookup yields CDR1 MNHEY and CDR2 SVGAGI. Trimming took off 3 bases at V and 7 bases at J, with 13 bases between the two ends. CDR3 region: CASSYLQGEQPQHF. The CDR3 DNA sequence: TGTGCCAGCAGTTATTTACAGGGAGAACAGCCCCAGCATTTT.

This chain connects TRBV29-1 to TRBJ1-2; 7 bases align to TRBD1. The V gene's germline CDR1 is SQVTM and CDR2 ANQGSEA. The CDR3 runs 12 residues. With 3 bases clipped from V and 6 bases from J, the junction kept 4 bases outside the gene matches. This chain's CDR3 is CSVERGRNGYTF. The CDR3 nucleotides are TGCAGCGTTGAGAGGGGGCGGAATGGCTACACCTTC. The whole variable domain, filled in from reference TRBV29-1 and TRBJ1-2, reads SAVISQKPSRDICQRGTSLTIQCQVDSQVTMMFWYRQQPGQSLTLIATANQGSEATYESGFVIDKFPISRPNLTFSTLTVSNMSPEDSSIYLCSVERGRNGYTFGSGTRLTVV.

The chain uses TRBV5-5 and TRBJ2-3; TRBD2 aligns across 7 bases. The CDR3 loop spans 16 amino acids. Trimming took 1 base from V and 6 from J; bases not matched to a gene: 11. The germline V gene encodes CDR1 SGHKS and CDR2 YYEKEE (reference sequence). The CDR3 is CASSLSLAVRVDTQYF. CDR3 nucleotides: TGTGCCAGCAGCTTGAGTCTAGCGGTTCGTGTGGATACGCAGTATTTT.

The chain joins TRBV18 to TRBJ2-7, with 9 nucleotides matching TRBD1. The V segment lost 5 bases and the J segment 4 bases; nucleotides outside the gene matches: 6. Germline V gene sequence: CDR1 KGHSH, CDR2 LQKENI. The CDR3 covers 14 residues. CDR3 loop: CASSIRQGDYEQYF. CDR3 nucleotides: TGTGCCAGCTCAATCAGACAGGGGGATTACGAGCAGTACTTC.

The J gene is TRBJ2-5, the V gene TRBV30; TRBD2 might be the D (7 bases). V gave up 7 bases and J gave up 1 base, with 16 bases separating them. CDR1 GTSNPN and CDR2 SVGIG come from the germline V gene (reference sequence). This CDR3 is 14 amino acids long. The CDR3 sequence is CASGASGPQETQYF. CDR3 DNA sequence: TGTGCCTCAGGGGCTAGCGGACCCCAAGAGACCCAGTACTTC.

This clone was detected only a few times. The chain carries TRBV5-6 and TRBJ2-2; D is uncertain. The CDR3 spans 16 residues. Trimming removed 3 bases at V and 1 base at J, with 13 bases between. The germline V gene has CDR1 SGHDT and CDR2 YYEEEE. In nucleotides, the CDR3 is TGTGCCAGCAGCTATGTGTCGTGGAGGAACACCGGGGAGCTGTTTTTT. Translation: CASSYVSWRNTGELFF.

The chain couples TRBV9 to TRBJ1-2, with 8 bases fitting TRBD1. Germline V CDR1 and CDR2: SGDLS, YYNGEE. The CDR3 extends over 14 amino acids. With V trimmed by 3 bases and J by 1 base, 2 bases remained unmatched. CDR3 sequence: CASSATGGNYGYTF. DNA of the CDR3: TGTGCCAGCAGCGCAACAGGGGGTAACTATGGCTACACCTTC.

V gene TRBV19 combines with J gene TRBJ1-5, with 7 bases matching TRBD1. The V and J ends lost 10 bases and 6 bases, in that order; junction bases with no gene match: 12. The CDR3 loop spans 14 amino acids. From germline, CDR1 is LNHDA and CDR2 SQIVND (reference sequence). DNA of the CDR3: TGTGCCACCACCGTAGCAGGGGGGATTCAGCCCCAGCATTTT. Translation gives CATTVAGGIQPQHF.

This sequence joins TRBV30 and TRBJ2-7, with TRBD1 as a possible D gene (6 bases). Trimming shortened V by 8 bases and J by 4 bases, and 15 bases separated the two germline ends. This CDR3 is built from 12 residues. CDR1 is GTSNPN, CDR2 SVGIG, per germline (reference sequence). CDR3 region: CAGTGTLYEQYF. CDR3 coding DNA: TGTGCCGGCACAGGGACCCTTTACGAGCAGTACTTC.

The rearrangement joins TRBV11-2 to TRBJ1-3; 8 bases align to TRBD1. This CDR3 spans 13 amino acids. The V segment lost 11 bases and the J segment 1 base; nucleotides outside the gene matches: 4. CDR1 is SGHAT and CDR2 is FQNNGV in the germline V gene. In DNA, the CDR3 is TGTGCCGGACAGGGAAGTTCTGGAAACACCATATATTTT. As protein: CAGQGSSGNTIYF.

This chain uses TRBV7-2 with TRBJ1-2; D is ambiguous. V was shortened by 1 base and J by 3 bases, with 12 bases between the two germline ends. This CDR3 comprises 15 residues. Germline CDR1 reads SGHTA; CDR2 reads FQGNSA. CDR3 in amino acids: CASSLVMRRDYGYTF. CDR3 DNA: TGTGCCAGCAGCTTAGTAATGAGACGGGACTATGGCTACACCTTC.

This rearrangement joins TRBV7-9 to TRBJ2-1; a weak D match, TRBD2 (5 bases). Between the trimmed V and J ends, which lost 4 bases and 1 base, there was a span of 11 bases. Germline-derived CDR1 and CDR2 are SEHNR and FQNEAQ (reference sequence). The CDR3 covers 15 residues. CDR3: CASSSTGDSYNEQFF. The CDR3 DNA is TGTGCCAGCAGCTCTACCGGGGATTCCTACAATGAGCAGTTCTTC.

The rearrangement links TRBV6-6 to TRBJ1-1, with D perhaps TRBD1 (5 bases). Germline V CDR1 and CDR2: MNHNY, SVGAGI (reference sequence). This CDR3 contains 14 residues. The V end was cut by 6 bases, the J end by 1 base, with 12 bases between. The CDR3 DNA follows: TGTGCCAGCAGCGCAGGGTTAGGGAACACTGAAGCTTTCTTT. Amino acids: CASSAGLGNTEAFF.

The count of this clone is one. The V call is TRBV6-4, the J call TRBJ2-7, with 9 positions matching TRBD2. Germline CDR1 reads MRHNA; CDR2 reads SNTAGT. V lost 6 bases and J lost 5; bases outside the gene matches: 8. The CDR3 extends over 14 amino acids. The CDR3 nucleotides read TGTGCCAGCAGATTTAGCGGGAGTATGAACGAGCAGTACTTC. It specifies CASRFSGSMNEQYF.

V is TRBV7-9 and J is TRBJ2-5; the match to TRBD2 covers 10 bases. This CDR3 contains 18 residues. V was pared by 2 bases and J by 4 bases, with 13 bases of the junction left unmatched. In germline, CDR1 is SEHNR, CDR2 FQNEAQ (reference sequence). This chain's CDR3 is CASSLPRTSGNRGETQYF. CDR3 coding DNA: TGTGCCAGCAGCTTACCCAGGACTAGCGGAAACCGGGGAGAGACCCAGTACTTC.

J is TRBJ1-1 and V is TRBV5-1; 7 bases match TRBD1. The CDR3 totals 12 residues. V shed 0 bases, J shed 10 bases, and the junction held 3 bases outside the gene matches. Germline-derived CDR1 and CDR2 are SGHRS and YFSETQ. CDR3 sequence (DNA): TGCGCCAGCAGCTTGGGACAGGGAGGAGCTTTCTTT. Translated: CASSLGQGGAFF.